This T cell receptor (beta chain) originates from a study of CD8 T cells in Susac syndrome. Treatment-naive patients with stable or active relapsing-remitting disease were the multiple sclerosis controls. Study outcomes and limitations: As acknowledged by the study, its TCR sequencing and HLA analysis included a relatively small number of individuals.

Random hexamers were used to reverse transcribe the RNA input (about 0.5 to 1 ug). Amplification of TCR beta CDR3 across 54 Vbeta and 13 Jbeta was performed with immunoSEQ multiplex PCR. TCRdb ran MiXCR on the immunoSEQ multiplex PCR reads and lists one entry per CDR3 protein. In the table there are approximately 300,000 distinct CDR3 sequences, about 88% of which are singletons. Note on this clonotype: Its cognate antigen is unknown.

There are 12 residues in the CDR3. V was shortened by 4 bases and J by 5 bases, with 12 bases between the two germline ends. Germline-derived CDR1 and CDR2 are SQVTM and ANQGSEA. The chain is built from TRBV29-1 and TRBJ2-7; D is undetermined. This clonotype was sampled from a human donor with multiple sclerosis. The sample taken for sequencing was CD8+ T cells from PBMCs. This chain's CDR3 is CSVGPFENEQYF. The CDR3 coding sequence is TGCAGCGTTGGACCGTTTGAAAACGAGCAGTACTTC.